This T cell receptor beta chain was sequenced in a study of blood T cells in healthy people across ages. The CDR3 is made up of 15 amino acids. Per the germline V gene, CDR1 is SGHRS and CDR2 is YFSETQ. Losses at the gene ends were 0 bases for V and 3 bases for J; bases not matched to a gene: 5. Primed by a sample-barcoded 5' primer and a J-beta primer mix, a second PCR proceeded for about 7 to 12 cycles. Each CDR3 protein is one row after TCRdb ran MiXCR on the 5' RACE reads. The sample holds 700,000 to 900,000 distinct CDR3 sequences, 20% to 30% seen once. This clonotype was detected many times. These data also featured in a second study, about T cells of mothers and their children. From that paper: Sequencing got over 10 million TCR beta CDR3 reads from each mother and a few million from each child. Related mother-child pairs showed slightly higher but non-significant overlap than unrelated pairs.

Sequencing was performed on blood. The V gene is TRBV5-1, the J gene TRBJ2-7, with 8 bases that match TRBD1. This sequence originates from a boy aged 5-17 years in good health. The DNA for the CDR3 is TGCGCCAGCAGCTTGGGTACAGGGGGAGTCTACGAGCAGTACTTC. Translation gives CASSLGTGGVYEQYF.